The 24 T cell receptor beta chains reported below all come from one sample, sequenced in a study of T cells in localized non-small cell lung cancer. TCRdb's copy holds only in-frame clones and misses some; the assay was immunoSEQ multiplex PCR. The data hold 60,000 to 75,000 clones, with roughly 79% observed a single time. Sequenced here: PBMCs, sampled before any cancer treatment. The receptor set was obtained from a man aged 35 to 70 with stage II lung adenocarcinoma.

The J gene is TRBJ2-1, the V gene TRBV7-2, with a tentative D call TRBD2 (7 bases). From germline, CDR1 is SGHTA and CDR2 FQGNSA. This CDR3 comprises 18 residues. V lost 6 bases, J lost 3 bases, and 24 bases lay in between. The CDR3 bases are TGTGCCAGCAGAGGACAGAGGGCGGGAGAAGGGGGCTACAATGAGCAGTTCTTC. Translating gives CASRGQRAGEGGYNEQFF.

The rearrangement links TRBV2 to TRBJ1-1, with D possibly being TRBD1 (5 bases). V lost 6 bases and J 3 bases, leaving 14 bases between the germline ends. CDR1 SNHLY and CDR2 FYNNEI come from the germline V gene. The CDR3 runs 14 residues. For the CDR3, the DNA is TGTGCCAGCAGCCCTCGGGGGAAGGACACTGAAGCTTTCTTT. It yields the protein CASSPRGKDTEAFF.

The rearrangement joins TRBV9 to TRBJ2-3; TRBD2 might be the D (5 bases). V was pared by 4 bases and J by 2 bases, with 11 bases between. The CDR3 extends over 14 amino acids. Germline values: CDR1 SGDLS, CDR2 YYNGEE. The CDR3 spells CASSLDSATDTQYF. The CDR3 DNA reads TGTGCCAGCAGCTTAGATAGCGCCACAGATACGCAGTATTTT.

The sample holds one count of this clone. The chain recombines TRBV7-9 with TRBJ1-1; D is undetermined. The ends were cut back, 1 base at V and 8 bases at J, with 11 bases in the middle. Germline V lookup: CDR1 SEHNR, CDR2 FQNEAQ (reference sequence). The CDR3 runs 13 residues. The CDR3 protein is CASSLGPQTEAFF. In DNA form, the CDR3 reads TGTGCCAGCAGCTTAGGCCCTCAGACCGAAGCTTTCTTT.

The chain is built from TRBV15 and TRBJ2-7, with 9 bases lining up with TRBD1. The CDR3 has 14 residues. CDR1 is LNHNV, CDR2 YYDKDF, per germline (reference sequence). V shed 1 base and J 5 bases; nucleotides not matched to a gene: 3. The CDR3 loop is CATSRGDREDEQYF. The CDR3, as DNA: TGTGCCACCAGCAGAGGGGACAGGGAAGACGAGCAGTACTTC.

This chain uses TRBV7-9 with TRBJ2-3; either TRBD1 or TRBD2 may supply D (5 bases each). Looked up from germline, CDR1 is SEHNR and CDR2 is FQNEAQ (reference sequence). The germline V and J ends were trimmed by 5 bases and 8 bases, with 11 bases remaining between them. This CDR3 contains 12 residues. As DNA, the CDR3 is TGTGCCAGCAGCGGGGACCAGCGTACGCAGTATTTT. It is translated as CASSGDQRTQYF.

CDR3 sequence: CASRVSSNQPQHF. CDR3 in DNA: TGTGCCAGCAGGGTTTCCAGCAATCAGCCCCAGCATTTT. The chain has TRBV6-1 and TRBJ1-5; D gene unclear. With 6 bases removed from V and 1 base from J, the gap between germline ends came to 7 bases. CDR1 MNHNS and CDR2 SASEGT come from the germline V gene. This CDR3 has 13 residues.

This chain uses TRBV29-1 with TRBJ2-1, with D possibly being TRBD2 (6 bases). Trimming removed 6 bases from V and 1 base from J, with 16 bases in between. This CDR3 spans 15 amino acids. Germline V gene sequence: CDR1 SQVTM, CDR2 ANQGSEA. DNA for the CDR3: TGCAGCGTCCAAAGGGGTAGCGGATCCTACAATGAGCAGTTCTTC. Translation gives CSVQRGSGSYNEQFF.

The rearrangement links TRBV10-3 to TRBJ2-5; D uncertain. The CDR3 sequence is 12 residues long. Germline V gives CDR1 ENHRY, CDR2 SYGVKD. V was cut by 0 bases and J by 5 bases, with 4 bases left in between. CDR3 sequence: CAISESRETQYF. The CDR3 DNA reads TGTGCCATCAGTGAGTCGCGGGAGACCCAGTACTTC.

The genes are TRBV27 and TRBJ2-2; D gene unclear. Between the trimmed V and J ends, which lost 5 bases and 8 bases, there was a span of 9 bases. The CDR3 contains 12 residues. The germline V gene has CDR1 MNHEY and CDR2 SMNVEV (reference sequence). The CDR3 region has the DNA TGTGCCAGCAGTCTCTCGAGTGGGGAGCTGTTTTTT. This gives the protein CASSLSSGELFF.

The chain combines TRBV11-3 with TRBJ2-5; no clear D gene. Per the germline V gene, CDR1 is SGHNT and CDR2 is YENEEA. V lost 3 bases to trimming and J lost 4 bases, with 3 bases between them. The CDR3 spans 11 residues. CDR3 region: CASSLRETQYF. The CDR3 coding sequence is TGTGCCAGCAGCTTGAGAGAGACCCAGTACTTC.

The gene calls are TRBV7-2 and TRBJ2-1; 8 nucleotides align to TRBD2. Germline V CDR1 and CDR2: SGHTA, FQGNSA. Unmatched junction bases numbered 3, after V lost 5 bases and J lost 0 bases. The CDR3 is made up of 15 amino acids. The CDR3 bases are TGTGCCAGCAGCGGCGGGAGGTTCTCCTACAATGAGCAGTTCTTC. Its protein is CASSGGRFSYNEQFF.

The rearrangement joins TRBV29-1 to TRBJ2-3, with a weak D call TRBD2 (5 bases). Trimming left V 5 bases short and J 2 bases short, with 14 bases between. The germline V gene encodes CDR1 SQVTM and CDR2 ANQGSEA. The CDR3 loop spans 14 amino acids. In DNA form, the CDR3 reads TGCAGCGTTCGAAAGGACTTTCTCACAGATACGCAGTATTTT. As protein: CSVRKDFLTDTQYF.

This clone appeared a few times. The chain couples TRBV9 to TRBJ2-3; unclear D gene. Germline CDR1 reads SGDLS; CDR2 reads YYNGEE. V dropped 0 bases and J dropped 9 bases, with 11 bases sitting between them. This CDR3 comprises 13 residues. The CDR3: CASSVAGVGTQYF. CDR3 sequence (DNA): TGTGCCAGCAGCGTAGCTGGAGTCGGGACGCAGTATTTT.

The chain is built from TRBV5-1 and TRBJ2-1; 7 bases align to TRBD1. CDR1 and CDR2 from the germline V gene are SGHRS and YFSETQ. CDR3 length: 13 amino acids. V gave up 2 bases and J gave up 10 bases; unmatched junction bases: 6. This CDR3 is CASSFDRVDEQFF. CDR3 bases: TGCGCCAGCAGCTTCGACAGGGTGGACGAGCAGTTCTTC.

The chain carries TRBV19 and TRBJ2-1; TRBD2 matches at 12 bases. V lost 4 bases, J lost 5 bases, and 3 bases stayed unmatched. This CDR3 has 15 residues. CDR1 is LNHDA and CDR2 is SQIVND in the germline V gene (reference sequence). The CDR3 is CASSTSGRANNEQFF. CDR3 in DNA: TGTGCCAGTAGTACTAGCGGGAGGGCCAACAATGAGCAGTTCTTC.

CDR3 sequence reads: CASSLTPTYEQYF. The CDR3 DNA is TGTGCCAGCAGCTTAACTCCTACCTACGAGCAGTACTTC. The chain combines TRBV7-9 with TRBJ2-7; D unresolved. V lost 2 bases to trimming and J lost 2 bases, with 7 bases between them. Germline V gene data show CDR1 as SEHNR and CDR2 as FQNEAQ (reference sequence). This CDR3 has 13 amino acids.

The gene calls are TRBV30 and TRBJ1-2; the match to TRBD1 covers 7 bases. V lost 7 bases and J lost 5; bases outside the gene matches: 4. This CDR3 spans 11 amino acids. Germline CDR1 and CDR2: GTSNPN and SVGIG (reference sequence). CDR3 DNA sequence: TGTGCCTTCGACAGGGAGTATGGCTACACCTTC. Its protein is CAFDREYGYTF.

V usage is TRBV7-9 and J usage is TRBJ1-2; 9 positions agree with TRBD1. The V gene's germline CDR1 is SEHNR and CDR2 FQNEAQ (reference sequence). CDR3 size: 13 residues. The trim removed 4 bases at V and 8 bases at J, leaving 5 bases unmatched. The CDR3 nucleotides read TGTGCCAGCAGCTCTGACAGGGGGAGAGGCTACACCTTC. Encoded protein: CASSSDRGRGYTF.

CDR3 nucleotides: TGTGCCAGTAGTACAGAAGTTAACTATGGCTACACCTTC. Its protein product is CASSTEVNYGYTF. This chain uses TRBV19 with TRBJ1-2; unclear D gene. CDR3 size: 13 residues. Per the germline V gene, CDR1 is LNHDA and CDR2 is SQIVND (reference sequence). V was trimmed by 4 bases and J by 1 base, leaving 7 bases between them.

In this sample, this clone turned up once. The CDR3 DNA reads as TGCAGCGTTGAGGCGACAGGGCCTAACTATGGCTACACCTTC. It yields the protein CSVEATGPNYGYTF. V and J are TRBV29-1 and TRBJ1-2, with 7 bases fitting TRBD1. V gave up 3 bases and J gave up 0 bases; unmatched junction bases: 4. From germline, CDR1 is SQVTM and CDR2 ANQGSEA. The CDR3 is 14 residues long.

The V and J genes are TRBV5-1 and TRBJ2-2, with 7 bases aligning to TRBD1. CDR3 length: 15 amino acids. Looked up from germline, CDR1 is SGHRS and CDR2 is YFSETQ. Losses at the gene ends were 1 base for V and 4 bases for J; bases not matched to a gene: 4. Here the CDR3 reads CASSLTGAGTGELFF. CDR3 nucleotide sequence: TGCGCCAGCAGCTTGACAGGGGCAGGCACCGGGGAGCTGTTTTTT.

The chain couples TRBV7-2 to TRBJ2-3; D is unclear. The germline gives CDR1 SGHTA, CDR2 FQGNSA. The CDR3 sequence is 17 residues long. With 1 base removed from V and 5 bases from J, the gap between germline ends came to 19 bases. The CDR3 loop reads CASSLDPSRRIKDTQYF. CDR3 sequence (DNA): TGTGCCAGCAGCTTAGATCCATCTCGAAGGATTAAAGATACGCAGTATTTT.

V and J are TRBV5-1 and TRBJ1-2; D is unresolved. V was pared by 4 bases and J by 0 bases, with 13 bases between. CDR1 and CDR2 from the germline V gene are SGHRS and YFSETQ. This CDR3 is 15 amino acids long. The CDR3 region is CASSDNSAANYGYTF. The CDR3, as DNA: TGCGCCAGCAGCGACAACAGCGCAGCTAACTATGGCTACACCTTC.